This T cell receptor beta chain was recorded in a study of cytomegalovirus exposure and HLA in healthy donors. About the study: Of the donors genotyped, several hundred in all, about 80% fell in the Caucasian-associated ancestry cluster.

The PCR was carried out with 60 Vbeta primers and 13 Jbeta primers. This table comes from immunoSEQ multiplex PCR, and its TCRdb copy is limited to in-frame clones, with some not included. In the table there are over 50,000 clones, approximately 74% of which are singletons. To note about this clone: Its matching antigen is unknown.

Findings of the study overall: Other equally common chains were less clonally expanded than HLA-associated TCR beta chains, a later analysis showed. When analyzed later, a missense DCLRE1C variant was found to be linked to TCR beta V- and J-gene trimming. Cytomegalovirus-associated TCR beta chains were listed, numbering roughly 150.

The TCR was taken from a man aged 40-55 years in good health and CMV-seropositive. The material sequenced was PBMCs.

CDR3 sequence (DNA): TGTGCCAGCAGCTCCCCTTTGAATGAGCAGTTCTTC. It yields the protein CASSSPLNEQFF. The chain recombines TRBV7-9 with TRBJ2-1; D ambiguous. Germline lookup yields CDR1 SEHNR and CDR2 FQNEAQ (reference sequence). V was pared by 4 bases and J by 7 bases, with 8 bases between. The CDR3 has 12 residues.